The 22 T cell receptor beta chains below all came from one sample that was sequenced in a study of neurological immune-mediated disorders. TCRdb used MiXCR to reprocess the 5' RACE reads, holding one entry per CDR3 protein. The data hold fewer than 110,000 distinct CDR3 sequences, with 10% to 11% observed a single time. Time point defined: longitudinal time-point 3. The source material was PBMCs. These receptors were collected from a female donor with HTLV-1-associated myelopathy (HAM/TSP).

This clonotype was seen a handful of times. The V gene is TRBV10-3, the J gene TRBJ2-6; D is possibly TRBD1 or TRBD2 (5 bases each). There are 15 residues in the CDR3. The ends were cut back, 10 bases at V and 0 bases at J, with 13 bases in the middle. Germline loops: CDR1 ENHRY, CDR2 SYGVKD. The CDR3 reads CATLGDGSGANVLTF. CDR3 coding DNA: TGTGCCACCTTGGGGGACGGCTCTGGGGCCAACGTCCTGACTTTC.

This clonotype was seen ten or more times. The gene calls are TRBV7-2 and TRBJ1-5; D gene ambiguous. This CDR3 contains 15 residues. Per germline, CDR1 SGHTA and CDR2 FQGNSA. With 5 bases removed from V and 2 bases from J, the gap between germline ends came to 13 bases. CDR3: CASSPYSIGNQPQHF. The DNA of the CDR3 is TGTGCCAGCAGCCCCTACAGTATAGGCAATCAGCCCCAGCATTTT.

This clonotype has at least ten counts. This rearrangement joins TRBV12-3 or TRBV12-4 to TRBJ1-5; possibly TRBD1 for D (6 bases). The CDR3 loop spans 13 amino acids. V lost 6 bases and J 3 bases, leaving 9 bases between the germline ends. The DNA for the CDR3 is TGTGCCAGCAGGACAGGTTCCAATCAGCCCCAGCATTTT. Protein product: CASRTGSNQPQHF.

This clonotype was observed many times. J is TRBJ1-4 and V is TRBV12-3 or TRBV12-4, with TRBD1 matching over 8 bases. The CDR3 totals 15 residues. Germline trimming cut 3 bases from V and 8 bases from J; bases unmatched to any gene: 8. The CDR3 DNA is TGTGCCAGCAGTTTTATAGGACAGGGAGCAGAAAAACTGTTTTTT. Translated, it gives CASSFIGQGAEKLFF.

This clonotype was found many times. The gene calls are TRBV12-3 or TRBV12-4 and TRBJ2-2; D gene ambiguous. Deletions cut 6 bases from V and 0 bases from J, with 8 bases between. This CDR3 has 14 amino acids. CDR3: CASSAEANTGELFF. The CDR3 DNA sequence: TGTGCCAGCAGCGCCGAAGCGAACACCGGGGAGCTGTTTTTT.

This clonotype has only a few counts. The chain carries TRBV5-1 and TRBJ2-7; 9 bases line up with TRBD1. From germline, CDR1 is SGHRS and CDR2 YFSETQ. V trimming: 4 bases; J trimming: 4 bases; junction bases outside the gene matches: 9. The CDR3 extends over 15 amino acids. This CDR3 is CASSLRTGAQYEQYF. In DNA form, the CDR3 reads TGCGCCAGCAGCCTCCGGACAGGGGCTCAGTACGAGCAGTACTTC.

This clonotype was recorded many times. The chain is built from TRBV20-1 and TRBJ2-3, with TRBD2 matching over 14 bases. J lost 1 base, V lost 5 bases, and 5 bases had no gene match. The germline CDR1 and CDR2 sequences are DFQATT and SNEGSKA (reference sequence). The CDR3 is 16 amino acids. The CDR3 here is CSAQLGLAGGTDTQYF. Written as DNA, the CDR3 is TGCAGTGCTCAACTGGGACTAGCGGGAGGCACAGATACGCAGTATTTT.

This clonotype was observed at least ten times. V is TRBV7-2 and J is TRBJ1-3; D is uncertain. The CDR3 consists of 14 residues. V shed 0 bases and J shed 4 bases, with 7 bases lying between them. Germline V CDR1 and CDR2: SGHTA, FQGNSA. The CDR3 DNA reads TGTGCCAGCAGCTTAGCACAGCAGGGAAACACCATATATTTT. Translated: CASSLAQQGNTIYF.

This clonotype has ten or more counts. The rearrangement links TRBV5-1 to TRBJ1-1; D gene ambiguous. With 4 bases removed from V and 0 bases from J, the gap between germline ends came to 13 bases. Germline CDR1 SGHRS, CDR2 YFSETQ. The CDR3 consists of 15 residues. In DNA form, the CDR3 reads TGCGCCAGCAGCCGGGGAGGGCAAATGAACACTGAAGCTTTCTTT. Translating it yields CASSRGGQMNTEAFF. The full variable domain, with the rest looked up from reference TRBV5-1 and TRBJ1-1, is KAGVTQTPRYLIKTRGQQVTLSCSPISGHRSVSWYQQTPGQGLQFLFEYFSETQRNKGNFPGRFSGRQFSNSRSEMNVSTLELGDSALYLCASSRGGQMNTEAFFGQGTRLTVV.

The table lists this clonotype with many counts. The rearrangement uses TRBV2 and TRBJ2-5; TRBD1 matches at 7 bases. Germline V gene lookup returns CDR1 SNHLY and CDR2 FYNNEI. This CDR3 has 13 residues. J lost 2 bases, V lost 4 bases, and 1 base had no gene match. CDR3 in DNA: TGTGCCAGCAGTGGGGGACAGCAAGAGACCCAGTACTTC. Translated: CASSGGQQETQYF.

This clonotype has at least ten counts. The chain joins TRBV5-5 to TRBJ2-1, with TRBD2 matching 10 bases. Trimming at V came to 0 bases and at J to 1 base, leaving 1 base not matched to a gene. This CDR3 comprises 16 residues. CDR1 SGHKS and CDR2 YYEKEE come from the germline V gene (reference sequence). CDR3 region: CASSLERGGSYNEQFF. CDR3 nucleotide sequence: TGTGCCAGCAGCTTGGAGCGGGGGGGGTCCTACAATGAGCAGTTCTTC.

At least ten counts were recorded for this clonotype. The genes are TRBV20-1 and TRBJ1-5; 8 nucleotides agree with TRBD1. From germline, CDR1 is DFQATT and CDR2 SNEGSKA (reference sequence). This CDR3 has 14 amino acids. V was clipped by 5 bases and J by 2 bases; unmatched bases: 5. Written as DNA, the CDR3 is TGCAGTGCTCAGGACAGGGTGCGCAATCAGCCCCAGCATTTT. Translated, it gives CSAQDRVRNQPQHF.

Details on this clonotype: A much larger clone is a single base away; this may be a read error. The genes are TRBV28 and TRBJ2-7, with unresolved D. CDR1 is MDHEN and CDR2 is SYDVKM in the germline V gene. V was clipped by 4 bases and J by 3 bases, with 10 bases between them. CDR3 length equals 13 residues. CDR3 DNA: TGTGCCAGCAGTTATAGTACAGACTACGAGCAGTACTTC. It encodes CASSYSTDYEQYF.

In its sample, this clonotype was seen many times. This chain connects TRBV5-5 to TRBJ2-3; TRBD2 matches 9 bases. The CDR3 is 17 amino acids. V gave up 3 bases and J gave up 3 bases; unmatched junction bases: 11. CDR1 is SGHKS, CDR2 YYEKEE, per germline (reference sequence). Here the CDR3 DNA reads TGTGCCAGCAGCTCCCGTGGTAGCGGGGGTGGAACAGATACGCAGTATTTT. Protein product: CASSSRGSGGGTDTQYF.

This clonotype was detected many times. J is TRBJ2-3 and V is TRBV3-1, with D perhaps matching TRBD1 or TRBD2 (5 bases each). The ends were cut back, 6 bases at V and 6 bases at J, with 13 bases in the middle. Germline CDR1 is LGHDT and CDR2 is YNNKEL (reference sequence). This CDR3 region has 13 residues. The CDR3 bases are TGTGCCAGCAGGGGGACCTATCGGGATACGCAGTATTTT. Translation: CASRGTYRDTQYF.

V gene TRBV6-1 combines with J gene TRBJ2-7; 11 bases align to TRBD2. The CDR3 spans 16 residues. Germline values: CDR1 MNHNS, CDR2 SASEGT. J lost 0 bases, V lost 7 bases, and 8 bases had no gene match. CDR3 DNA: TGTGCCAGCAACAACCTGGGGACTAGCGGCTCCTACGAGCAGTACTTC. Translation: CASNNLGTSGSYEQYF.

This clonotype has ten or more counts. This sequence joins TRBV20-1 and TRBJ2-3, with TRBD1 matching 7 bases. This CDR3 has 14 amino acids. Germline V gene lookup returns CDR1 DFQATT and CDR2 SNEGSKA (reference sequence). V was clipped by 5 bases and J by 4 bases; unmatched bases: 9. CDR3 nucleotide sequence: TGCAGTGCTCTTACTGACAGGGTCCCAGATACGCAGTATTTT. Its protein is CSALTDRVPDTQYF.

This clonotype was detected ten times or more. The chain uses TRBV5-1 and TRBJ1-6; possible D gene TRBD1, 5 bases. Germline lookup yields CDR1 SGHRS and CDR2 YFSETQ. The ends were cut back, 4 bases at V and 8 bases at J, with 22 bases in the middle. The CDR3 is made up of 17 amino acids. The CDR3 loop is CASSRTGTGKRDSPLHF. Here the CDR3 DNA reads TGCGCCAGCAGCAGAACCGGGACGGGGAAAAGGGATTCACCCCTCCACTTT.

This clonotype came up many times. This chain connects TRBV2 to TRBJ1-5, with 9 bases that match TRBD1. This CDR3 contains 15 residues. J gave up 7 bases and V 7 bases, and 11 bases lay outside the gene matches. Germline V gene lookup returns CDR1 SNHLY and CDR2 FYNNEI. CDR3 region: CASTLGQGQGQPQHF. DNA for the CDR3: TGTGCCAGCACCCTGGGACAGGGACAAGGACAGCCCCAGCATTTT.

This clonotype was observed many times. The genes are TRBV24-1 and TRBJ2-1; 8 bases fit TRBD1. Germline loops: CDR1 KGHDR, CDR2 SFDVKD. The V segment lost 7 bases and the J segment 4 bases; nucleotides outside the gene matches: 8. This CDR3 is built from 15 residues. The CDR3 protein is CATSLGQGRYNEQFF. The CDR3 bases are TGTGCCACCAGCCTCGGACAGGGTCGATACAATGAGCAGTTCTTC.

This clonotype showed up just a few times. The rearrangement joins TRBV11-2 to TRBJ2-1; D tentatively fits TRBD1 or TRBD2 (5 bases each). Germline loops: CDR1 SGHAT, CDR2 FQNNGV. The V gene lost 8 bases and the J gene lost 4 bases, with 12 bases spanning the gap. CDR3 length: 13 amino acids. The chain's CDR3 is CASGRGVYNEQFF. Written as DNA, the CDR3 is TGTGCCAGCGGACGGGGCGTATACAATGAGCAGTTCTTC.

This clonotype was detected a few times. The genes are TRBV6-5 and TRBJ1-1; D uncertain. V lost 0 bases to trimming and J lost 5 bases, with 7 bases between them. The germline gives CDR1 MNHEY, CDR2 SVGAGI. The CDR3 is made up of 13 amino acids. The CDR3, as DNA: TGTGCCAGCAGTTACTCGGGGAGGACTGAAGCTTTCTTT. Its translation: CASSYSGRTEAFF.